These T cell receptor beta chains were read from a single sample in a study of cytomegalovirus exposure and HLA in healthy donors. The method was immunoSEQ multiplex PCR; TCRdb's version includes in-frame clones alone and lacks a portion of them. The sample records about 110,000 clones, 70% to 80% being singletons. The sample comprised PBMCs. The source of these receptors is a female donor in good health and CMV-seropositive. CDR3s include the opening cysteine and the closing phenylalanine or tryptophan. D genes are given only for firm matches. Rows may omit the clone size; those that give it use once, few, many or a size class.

CDR3aa: CASSLTGGPIHTDTQYF
CDR3nt: TGTGCCAGCAGCTTAACAGGAGGGCCAATCCATACAGATACGCAGTATTTT
v_gene: TRBV11-2
j_gene: TRBJ2-3
d_gene: .
abundance: .
len: 17

CDR3aa: CASSRQGQVNTEAFF
CDR3nt: TGTGCCAGCAGCCGTCAGGGACAGGTGAACACTGAAGCTTTCTTT
v_gene: TRBV4-2
j_gene: TRBJ1-1
d_gene: TRBD1
abundance: .
len: 15

CDR3aa: CASSLGSGGQETQYF
CDR3nt: TGCGCCAGCAGCTTAGGTTCGGGGGGGCAAGAGACCCAGTACTTC
v_gene: TRBV5-1
j_gene: TRBJ2-5
d_gene: TRBD2
abundance: .
len: 15

CDR3aa: CASSLNSASSYEQYF
CDR3nt: TGTGCCAGCAGCTTAAATAGCGCGTCATCCTACGAGCAGTACTTC
v_gene: TRBV7-2
j_gene: TRBJ2-7
d_gene: .
abundance: .
len: 15

CDR3aa: CASSLRGTLEAFF
CDR3nt: TGTGCCAGCAGCTTGAGAGGGACACTTGAAGCTTTCTTT
v_gene: TRBV5-4
j_gene: TRBJ1-1
d_gene: .
abundance: once
len: 13

CDR3aa: CASQDRYPGELFF
CDR3nt: TGTGCCAGTCAGGATCGGTATCCCGGGGAGCTGTTTTTT
v_gene: TRBV19
j_gene: TRBJ2-2
d_gene: .
abundance: .
len: 13

CDR3aa: CASALMGTNEKLFF
CDR3nt: TGTGCCAGCGCACTAATGGGTACTAATGAAAAACTGTTTTTT
v_gene: TRBV11-2
j_gene: TRBJ1-4
d_gene: .
abundance: .
len: 14

CDR3aa: CASHPPGVANYGYTF
CDR3nt: TGTGCCAGCCACCCCCCAGGCGTAGCTAACTATGGCTACACCTTC
v_gene: TRBV18
j_gene: TRBJ1-2
d_gene: .
abundance: .
len: 15

CDR3aa: CASSYSGGGYTF
CDR3nt: TGTGCCAGCAGTTACTCGGGGGGGGGCTACACCTTC
v_gene: TRBV6-6
j_gene: TRBJ1-2
d_gene: .
abundance: few
len: 12

CDR3aa: CASSYLTGTSSEQFF
CDR3nt: TGTGCCAGCAGCTACTTAACCGGGACTAGCTCTGAGCAGTTCTTC
v_gene: TRBV5-5
j_gene: TRBJ2-1
d_gene: TRBD2
abundance: .
len: 15

CDR3aa: CASSIFPWEGLSTYNEQFF
CDR3nt: TGTGCCAGTAGTATTTTCCCTTGGGAGGGGCTATCAACCTACAATGAGCAGTTCTTC
v_gene: TRBV19
j_gene: TRBJ2-1
d_gene: TRBD2
abundance: once
len: 19